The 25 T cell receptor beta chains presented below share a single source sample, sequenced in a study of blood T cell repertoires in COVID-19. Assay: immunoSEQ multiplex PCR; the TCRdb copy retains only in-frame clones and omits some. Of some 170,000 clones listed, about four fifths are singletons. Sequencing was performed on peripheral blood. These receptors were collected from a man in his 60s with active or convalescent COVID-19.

In DNA, the CDR3 is TGTGCCACCAGCGCCAGACAGGGCTTTGGTGAAAAACTGTTTTTT. This sequence encodes CATSARQGFGEKLFF. The rearrangement links TRBV15 to TRBJ1-4; 7 nucleotides line up with TRBD1. Germline V gene sequence: CDR1 LNHNV, CDR2 YYDKDF (reference sequence). J gave up 7 bases and V 5 bases, and 10 bases lay outside the gene matches. The CDR3 runs to 15 residues.

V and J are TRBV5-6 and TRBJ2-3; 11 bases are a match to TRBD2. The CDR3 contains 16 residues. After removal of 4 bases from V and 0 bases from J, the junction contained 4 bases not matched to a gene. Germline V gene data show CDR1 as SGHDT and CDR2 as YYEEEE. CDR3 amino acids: CASSLAGGRSTDTQYF. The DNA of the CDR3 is TGTGCCAGCAGCCTAGCGGGAGGCCGGAGCACAGATACGCAGTATTTT.

The CDR3 reads CASSSRVPASSGNTIYF. CDR3 DNA sequence: TGTGCCAGCAGCTCTCGGGTCCCCGCCAGCTCTGGAAACACCATATATTTT. The J gene is TRBJ1-3, the V gene TRBV7-2; the D is unclear. The CDR3 length is 17 residues. CDR1 SGHTA and CDR2 FQGNSA come from the germline V gene. Trimming shortened V by 4 bases and J by 0 bases, and 16 bases separated the two germline ends.

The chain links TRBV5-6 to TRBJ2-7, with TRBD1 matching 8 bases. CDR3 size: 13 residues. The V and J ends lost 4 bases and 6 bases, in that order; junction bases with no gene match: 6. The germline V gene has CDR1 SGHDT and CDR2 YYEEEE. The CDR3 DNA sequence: TGTGCCAGCAGCAACGGACAGGGCGGCGAGCAGTACTTC. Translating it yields CASSNGQGGEQYF.

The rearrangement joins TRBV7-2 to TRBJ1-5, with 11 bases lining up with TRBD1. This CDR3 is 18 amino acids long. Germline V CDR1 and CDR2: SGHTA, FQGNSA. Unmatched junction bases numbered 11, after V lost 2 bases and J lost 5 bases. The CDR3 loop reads CASSLRTGGLSQDQPQHF. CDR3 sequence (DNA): TGTGCCAGCAGCTTACGGACAGGGGGCCTCTCCCAGGATCAGCCCCAGCATTTT.

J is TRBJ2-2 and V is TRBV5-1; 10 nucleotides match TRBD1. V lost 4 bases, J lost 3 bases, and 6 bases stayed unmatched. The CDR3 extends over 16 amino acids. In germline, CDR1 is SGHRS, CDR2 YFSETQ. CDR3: CASSLLTGGDTGELFF. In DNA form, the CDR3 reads TGCGCCAGCAGCCTTTTGACAGGGGGCGACACCGGGGAGCTGTTTTTT.

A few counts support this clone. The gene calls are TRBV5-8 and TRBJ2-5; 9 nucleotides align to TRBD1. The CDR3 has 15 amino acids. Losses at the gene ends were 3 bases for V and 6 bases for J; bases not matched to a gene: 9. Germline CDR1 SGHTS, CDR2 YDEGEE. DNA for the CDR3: TGTGCCAGCAGCTGGAAGGGACAGGGTGTAAAGACCCAGTACTTC. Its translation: CASSWKGQGVKTQYF.

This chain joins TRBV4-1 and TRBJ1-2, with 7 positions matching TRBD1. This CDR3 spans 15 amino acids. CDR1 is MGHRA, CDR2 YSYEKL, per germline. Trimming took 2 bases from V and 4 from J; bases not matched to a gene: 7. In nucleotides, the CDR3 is TGCGCCAGCAGCCAATCCACAGGGGCCGGCTATGGCTACACCTTC. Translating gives CASSQSTGAGYGYTF.

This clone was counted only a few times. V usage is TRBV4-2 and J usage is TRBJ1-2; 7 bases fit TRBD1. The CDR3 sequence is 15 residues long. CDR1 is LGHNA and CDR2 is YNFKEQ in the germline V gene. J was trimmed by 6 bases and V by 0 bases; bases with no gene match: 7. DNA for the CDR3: TGTGCCAGCAGCCAAGATTTGAGACAGGGAAATGGCTACACCTTC. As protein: CASSQDLRQGNGYTF.

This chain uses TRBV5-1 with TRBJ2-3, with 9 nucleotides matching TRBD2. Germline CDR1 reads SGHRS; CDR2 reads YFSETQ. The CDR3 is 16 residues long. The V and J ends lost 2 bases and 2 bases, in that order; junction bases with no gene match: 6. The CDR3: CASSLKAGGFTDTQYF. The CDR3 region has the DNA TGCGCCAGCAGCTTAAAGGCGGGAGGGTTCACAGATACGCAGTATTTT.

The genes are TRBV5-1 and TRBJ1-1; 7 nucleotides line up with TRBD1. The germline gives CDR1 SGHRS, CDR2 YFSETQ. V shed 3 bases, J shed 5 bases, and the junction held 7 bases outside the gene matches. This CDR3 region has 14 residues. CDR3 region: CASSSQTGRTEAFF. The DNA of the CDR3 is TGCGCCAGCAGCTCCCAGACAGGGAGGACTGAAGCTTTCTTT.

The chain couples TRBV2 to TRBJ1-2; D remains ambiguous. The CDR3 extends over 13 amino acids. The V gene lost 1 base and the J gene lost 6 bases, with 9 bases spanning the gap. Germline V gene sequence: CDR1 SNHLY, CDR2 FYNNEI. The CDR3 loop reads CASSEVREDGYTF. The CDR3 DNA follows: TGTGCCAGCAGTGAAGTGAGGGAGGATGGCTACACCTTC.

The CDR3 is CASSRLGLAGGSGVAQYF. In nucleotides, the CDR3 is TGTGCCAGCAGCCGCCTAGGACTAGCGGGGGGGTCGGGAGTGGCCCAGTACTTC. The chain carries TRBV7-2 and TRBJ2-5; TRBD2 matches at 15 bases. Losses at the gene ends were 5 bases for V and 9 bases for J; bases not matched to a gene: 16. The CDR3 loop spans 18 amino acids. Per the germline V gene, CDR1 is SGHTA and CDR2 is FQGNSA. The full variable domain, rest sourced from reference TRBV7-2 and TRBJ2-5, is GAGVSQSPSNKVTEKGKDVELRCDPISGHTALYWYRQSLGQGLEFLIYFQGNSAPDKSGLPSDRFSAERTGGSVSTLTIQRTQQEDSAVYLCASSRLGLAGGSGVAQYFGPGTRLLVL.

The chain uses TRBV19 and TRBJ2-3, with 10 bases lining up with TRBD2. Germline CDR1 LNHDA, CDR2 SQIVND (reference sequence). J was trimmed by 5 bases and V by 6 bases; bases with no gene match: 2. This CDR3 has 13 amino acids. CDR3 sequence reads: CASRRLAGDTQYF. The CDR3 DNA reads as TGTGCCAGTAGGCGACTAGCGGGAGATACGCAGTATTTT.

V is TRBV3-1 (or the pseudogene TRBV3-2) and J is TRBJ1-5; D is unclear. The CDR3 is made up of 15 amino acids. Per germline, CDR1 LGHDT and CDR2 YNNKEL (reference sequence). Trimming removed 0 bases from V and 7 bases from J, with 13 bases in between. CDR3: CASSQDLFMGQPQHF. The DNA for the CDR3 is TGTGCCAGCAGCCAAGATTTGTTTATGGGCCAGCCCCAGCATTTT.

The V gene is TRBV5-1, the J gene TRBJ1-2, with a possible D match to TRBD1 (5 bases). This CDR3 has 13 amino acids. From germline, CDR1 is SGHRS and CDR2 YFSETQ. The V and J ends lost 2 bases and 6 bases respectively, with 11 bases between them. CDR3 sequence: CASSFRWGDGYTF. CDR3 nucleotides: TGCGCCAGCAGCTTCCGCTGGGGCGATGGCTACACCTTC.

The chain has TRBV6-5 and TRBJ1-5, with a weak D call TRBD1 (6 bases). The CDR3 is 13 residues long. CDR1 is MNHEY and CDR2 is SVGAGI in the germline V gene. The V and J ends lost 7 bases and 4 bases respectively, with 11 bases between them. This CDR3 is CASKAGANQPQHF. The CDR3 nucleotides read TGTGCCAGCAAGGCAGGGGCGAATCAGCCCCAGCATTTT.

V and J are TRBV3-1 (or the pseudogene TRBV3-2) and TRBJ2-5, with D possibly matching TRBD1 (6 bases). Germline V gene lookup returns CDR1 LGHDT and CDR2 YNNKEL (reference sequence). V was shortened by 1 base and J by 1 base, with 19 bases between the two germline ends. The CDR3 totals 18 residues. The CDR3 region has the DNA TGTGCCAGCAGCCAAGCCAGATTCCCGGGACAAACCCAAGAGACCCAGTACTTC. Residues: CASSQARFPGQTQETQYF.

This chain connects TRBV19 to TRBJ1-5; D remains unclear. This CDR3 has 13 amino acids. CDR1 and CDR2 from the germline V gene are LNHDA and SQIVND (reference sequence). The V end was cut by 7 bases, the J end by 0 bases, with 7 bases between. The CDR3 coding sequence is TGTGCCAGTACTGGAGCTAGCAATCAGCCCCAGCATTTT. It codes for CASTGASNQPQHF.

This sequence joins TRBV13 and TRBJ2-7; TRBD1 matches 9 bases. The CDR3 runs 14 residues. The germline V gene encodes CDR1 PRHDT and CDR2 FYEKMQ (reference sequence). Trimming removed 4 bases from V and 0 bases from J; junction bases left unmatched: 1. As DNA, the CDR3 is TGTGCCAGCAGCTCGGACAGGGGCTCCTACGAGCAGTACTTC. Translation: CASSSDRGSYEQYF.

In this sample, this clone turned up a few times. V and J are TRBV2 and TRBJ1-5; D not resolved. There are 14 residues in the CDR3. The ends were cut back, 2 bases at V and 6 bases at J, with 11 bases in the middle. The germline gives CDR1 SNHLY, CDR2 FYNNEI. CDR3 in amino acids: CASSEYNRGQPQHF. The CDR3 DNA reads TGTGCCAGCAGTGAATACAATCGGGGTCAGCCCCAGCATTTT.

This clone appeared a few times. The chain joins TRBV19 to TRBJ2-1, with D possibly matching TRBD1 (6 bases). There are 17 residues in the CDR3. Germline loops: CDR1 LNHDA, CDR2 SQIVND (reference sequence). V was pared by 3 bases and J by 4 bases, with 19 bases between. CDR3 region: CASSIRPPNQGYNEQFF. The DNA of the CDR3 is TGTGCCAGTAGTATTCGGCCCCCCAATCAGGGGTACAATGAGCAGTTCTTC. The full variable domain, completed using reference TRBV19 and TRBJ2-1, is DGGITQSPKYLFRKEGQNVTLSCEQNLNHDAMYWYRQDPGQGLRLIYYSQIVNDFQKGDIAEGYSVSREKKESFPLTVTSAQKNPTAFYLCASSIRPPNQGYNEQFFGPGTRLTVL.

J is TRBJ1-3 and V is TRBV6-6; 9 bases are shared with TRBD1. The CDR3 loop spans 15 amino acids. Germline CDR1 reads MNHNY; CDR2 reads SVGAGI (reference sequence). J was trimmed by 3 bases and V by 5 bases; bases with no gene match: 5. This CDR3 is CASSNAGQGGNTIYF. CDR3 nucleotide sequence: TGTGCCAGCAGTAACGCGGGACAGGGTGGAAACACCATATATTTT.

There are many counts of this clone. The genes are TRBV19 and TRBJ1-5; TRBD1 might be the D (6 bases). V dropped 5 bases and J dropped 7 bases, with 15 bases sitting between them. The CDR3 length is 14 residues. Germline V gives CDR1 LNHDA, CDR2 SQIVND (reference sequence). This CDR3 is CASSYDSRGQPQHF. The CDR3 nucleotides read TGTGCCAGTAGTTATGACTCCAGGGGCCAGCCCCAGCATTTT.

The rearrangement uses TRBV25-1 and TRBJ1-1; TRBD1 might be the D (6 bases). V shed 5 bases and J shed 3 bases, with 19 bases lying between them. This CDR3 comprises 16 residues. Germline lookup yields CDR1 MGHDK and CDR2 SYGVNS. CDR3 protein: CASSPTLTGRYTEAFF. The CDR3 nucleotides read TGTGCCAGCAGTCCAACGCTAACAGGGCGGTACACTGAAGCTTTCTTT.